Listed below are T cell receptor beta chains from one sample, sequenced in a study of T cells in lung cancer brain metastases. The protocol was immunoSEQ multiplex PCR, while the TCRdb copy is restricted to in-frame clones and leaves out a portion. Of 5,000 to 7,000 clones listed, around 85% are singletons. Sequenced sample: tumor tissue from the primary lung tumor. The source of these receptors is a man between 65 and 85 years old with non-small cell lung cancer. CDR3s include the opening cysteine and the closing phenylalanine or tryptophan. A D gene is named only where the DNA matches it firmly. Clone size is given for some rows only: seen once, a few or many times, or a class if the clone is expanded.

TRBV6-6	NA	NA	TRBJ1-5	TGTGCCAGCAGTTCCCCGCGCAGGGGCAATCAGCCCCAGCATTTT	CASSSPRRGNQPQHF
TRBV5-1	few	NA	TRBJ1-1	TGCGCCAGCAGCTTGGCCCCGGACAGAATAGTGGGAGCTTTCTTT	CASSLAPDRIVGAFF
TRBV16	NA	TRBD1	TRBJ1-6	TGTGCCAGCAGCCTCGAGACAGGGGACAGCTCACCCCTCCACTTT	CASSLETGDSSPLHF
TRBV2	NA	NA	TRBJ1-5	TGTGCCAGCAACGGCGGGGATCGGAGCAATCAGCCCCAGCATTTT	CASNGGDRSNQPQHF
TRBV19	NA	NA	TRBJ1-3	TGTGCCAGTAGTTTCAGCAGGACAGCCTCTGGAAACACCATATATTTT	CASSFSRTASGNTIYF
TRBV30	NA	TRBD1	TRBJ2-1	TGTGCCTGGAGGGAAGACAGGGCGGTGTTCTTC	CAWREDRAVFF
TRBV19	once	TRBD1	TRBJ1-4	TGTGCCAGTAGTACTCTGGACAGGGTGGTCAATGAAAAACTGTTTTTT	CASSTLDRVVNEKLFF
TRBV19	NA	NA	TRBJ2-2	TGTGCCAGTAGTTCAAAGGACAGATTCACCGGGGAGCTGTTTTTT	CASSSKDRFTGELFF
TRBV19	NA	NA	TRBJ1-1	TGTGCTAGTAGTTACAGCAACACTGAAGCTTTCTTT	CASSYSNTEAFF
TRBV25-1	NA	NA	TRBJ1-1	TGTGCCAGCAGTGACCGACTCCGCAAAAGTGAAGCTTTCTTT	CASSDRLRKSEAFF
TRBV6-1	NA	NA	TRBJ1-5	TGTGCCAGCAGCGCCCTAGGGTCCCAGCCCCAGCATTTT	CASSALGSQPQHF
TRBV5-1	once	TRBD1	TRBJ1-2	TGCGCCAGCAGCTTGGGACAAGGGACAGGGAACTATGGCTACACCTTC	CASSLGQGTGNYGYTF
TRBV4-2	NA	NA	TRBJ2-5	TGTGCCAGCAGCCCGTTCGGTAGGGATGCGGGAGAGACCCAGTACTTC	CASSPFGRDAGETQYF
TRBV10-1	NA	NA	TRBJ1-2	TGCGCCAGCAGTGACGGCAGCAACTATGGCTACACCTTC	CASSDGSNYGYTF
TRBV2	NA	TRBD1	TRBJ2-1	TGTGCCAGCAGTGTCGGGACAGGGATGGACAATGAGCAGTTCTTC	CASSVGTGMDNEQFF
TRBV11-1	NA	TRBD1	TRBJ2-1	TGTGCCAGCAGCCTCCGGGACAGGGGGCCAGTTGAGCAGTTCTTC	CASSLRDRGPVEQFF
TRBV6-4	NA	NA	TRBJ2-6	TGTGCCAGCATAATTCGGTTCTCTGGGGCCAACGTCCTGACTTTC	CASIIRFSGANVLTF
TRBV5-8	NA	TRBD2	TRBJ2-7	TGTGCCAGCAGAACTAGCGGGAGCTACGAGCAGTACTTC	CASRTSGSYEQYF
TRBV6-1	NA	NA	TRBJ1-2	TGTGCCAGCAAGATAGTGGGGGCGGACTATGGCTACACCTTC	CASKIVGADYGYTF
TRBV29-1	NA	NA	TRBJ1-3	TGCAGCGCACGGAGGGGAAACACCATATATTTT	CSARRGNTIYF
TRBV11-2	NA	NA	TRBJ1-2	TGTGCCAGCAGCTTAAAGAGGCAGAATCCTTATGGCTACACCTTC	CASSLKRQNPYGYTF
TRBV9	NA	NA	TRBJ2-7	TGTGCCAGCAGCGGTAGGACAGACTACGAGCAGTACTTC	CASSGRTDYEQYF
TRBV6-5	NA	NA	TRBJ2-2	TGTGCCAGCAGTTACTCGGTGGGGCAGGAGCTGTTTTTT	CASSYSVGQELFF